One T cell receptor (beta chain) is described in this entry. The CDR3 sequence is 16 residues long. Germline-derived CDR1 and CDR2 are MNHEY and SMNVEV (reference sequence). J was trimmed by 5 bases and V by 6 bases; bases with no gene match: 14. This entry belongs to a study of blood T cell repertoires in COVID-19. The overall study: COVID-19 samples from acute and convalescent phases originated in the United States, Italy and Spain. In each case, the material was cDNA or gDNA derived from T cells, B-cell-depleted T cells, or PBMCs.

Study processing details: Quantification of nucleated cells was approximated via reference gene primer amplification. Repertoires were generated with immunoSEQ multiplex PCR, while TCRdb's copy carries only in-frame clones and drops some. V and J calls and clone size come straight from that table; D and trimming were deduced from the DNA. The repertoire holds 88,000 or so clones, over 75% seen once, with 3.8% in the top ten. The rearrangement links TRBV27 to TRBJ2-5; 8 bases agree with TRBD2. Specimen: peripheral blood. The sequence derives from a man in his 60s with acute or convalescent COVID-19. CDR3 in amino acids: CASSTLLAGRGETQYF. The CDR3 DNA sequence: TGTGCCAGCAGCACCCTTTTAGCGGGAAGGGGGGAGACCCAGTACTTC.